Listed below are T cell receptor beta chains from one sample, sequenced in a study of monozygotic twins with cystic fibrosis. The protocol was immunoSEQ multiplex PCR, while the TCRdb copy is restricted to in-frame clones and leaves out a portion. The sample comprises over 9,500 clones, 95% to 97% of which are singletons, and more than 0.65% rests with the top ten. Sequenced sample: blood. These receptors were obtained from a boy aged 5-17 years with cystic fibrosis. CDR3s include the opening cysteine and the closing phenylalanine or tryptophan. A D gene is named only where the DNA matches it firmly. A row's size may be missing; if present it is once, few, many or a size class.

D: -
size: -
J: TRBJ2-2
V: TRBV10-2
CDR3: CASRQNTGELFF
DNA: TGCGCCAGCAGACAGAACACCGGGGAGCTGTTTTTT

D: -
size: -
J: TRBJ2-1
V: TRBV2
CDR3: CASSGGGHYNEQFF
DNA: TGTGCCAGCAGTGGGGGGGGCCACTACAATGAGCAGTTCTTC

D: -
size: -
J: TRBJ2-5
V: TRBV10-3
CDR3: CAISDPTRGEVETQYF
DNA: TGTGCCATCAGTGACCCTACGAGGGGCGAGGTGGAGACCCAGTACTTC

D: -
size: -
J: TRBJ2-6
V: TRBV7-9
CDR3: CASSLSSGANVLTF
DNA: TGTGCCAGCAGCTTAAGCTCTGGGGCCAACGTCCTGACTTTC

D: -
size: -
J: TRBJ2-1
V: TRBV5-6
CDR3: CASSLAGNNEQFF
DNA: TGTGCCAGCAGCTTGGCGGGAAACAATGAGCAGTTCTTC

D: -
size: -
J: TRBJ2-7
V: TRBV5-4
CDR3: CASSLWPTGRYEQYF
DNA: TGTGCCAGCAGCTTGTGGCCAACAGGGCGCTACGAGCAGTACTTC

D: -
size: -
J: TRBJ2-5
V: TRBV7-3
CDR3: CASSPPSGGGQETQYF
DNA: TGTGCCAGCAGCCCACCCTCTGGCGGAGGCCAAGAGACCCAGTACTTC

D: -
size: -
J: TRBJ1-1
V: TRBV14
CDR3: CASSRGDNFFSEAFF
DNA: TGTGCCAGCAGCCGAGGGGACAATTTTTTCTCTGAAGCTTTCTTT

D: -
size: -
J: TRBJ2-3
V: TRBV7-3
CDR3: CASSPLAGDTQYF
DNA: TGTGCCAGCAGCCCCCTGGCGGGAGATACGCAGTATTTT

D: TRBD1
size: -
J: TRBJ1-2
V: TRBV5-4
CDR3: CASSFQGARYGYTF
DNA: TGTGCCAGCAGCTTTCAGGGGGCGCGATATGGCTACACCTTC

D: -
size: once
J: TRBJ1-1
V: TRBV5-4
CDR3: CASSLEPQRTNTEAFF
DNA: TGTGCCAGCAGCTTGGAACCGCAGAGAACGAACACTGAAGCTTTCTTT

D: TRBD1
size: -
J: TRBJ1-2
V: TRBV19
CDR3: CASSTRQGDGYTF
DNA: TGTGCCAGTAGTACCCGCCAGGGGGATGGCTACACCTTC

D: -
size: -
J: TRBJ1-3
V: TRBV19
CDR3: CASSYGQSGNTIYF
DNA: TGTGCCAGTAGCTACGGACAATCTGGAAACACCATATATTTT

D: -
size: -
J: TRBJ2-7
V: TRBV9
CDR3: CASNPDGTTELGEQYF
DNA: TGTGCCAGCAACCCCGACGGAACTACCGAGCTCGGGGAGCAGTACTTC

D: -
size: -
J: TRBJ1-2
V: TRBV28
CDR3: CASRTQMDYGYTF
DNA: TGTGCCAGCAGAACACAAATGGACTATGGCTACACCTTC

D: -
size: -
J: TRBJ1-1
V: TRBV28
CDR3: CASSLTGAGRAEAFF
DNA: TGTGCCAGCAGTTTAACGGGGGCCGGTCGGGCTGAAGCTTTCTTT

D: -
size: -
J: TRBJ1-1
V: TRBV10-3
CDR3: CAIRGAGYETEAFF
DNA: TGTGCCATCAGGGGGGCGGGGTATGAAACTGAAGCTTTCTTT

D: -
size: once
J: TRBJ1-2
V: TRBV6-5
CDR3: CASSADRSLRYGYTF
DNA: TGTGCCAGCAGTGCCGACAGGTCCCTTCGCTATGGCTACACCTTC

D: -
size: -
J: TRBJ1-5
V: TRBV19
CDR3: CASKDSNQPQHF
DNA: TGTGCCAGTAAAGACAGCAATCAGCCCCAGCATTTT

D: -
size: -
J: TRBJ1-6
V: TRBV27
CDR3: CASSFRTDYNSPLHF
DNA: TGTGCCAGCAGTTTTAGGACCGACTATAATTCACCCCTCCACTTT

D: -
size: -
J: TRBJ1-1
V: TRBV10-3
CDR3: CAISRSGAGNTEAFF
DNA: TGTGCCATCAGCCGCTCAGGGGCTGGGAACACTGAAGCTTTCTTT

D: -
size: -
J: TRBJ1-2
V: TRBV30
CDR3: CAWNGGGYGYTF
DNA: TGTGCCTGGAACGGGGGCGGCTATGGCTACACCTTC

D: -
size: -
J: TRBJ2-7
V: TRBV19
CDR3: CASSIGGDRSYEQYF
DNA: TGTGCCAGTAGTATTGGCGGGGATCGATCCTACGAGCAGTACTTC

D: TRBD1
size: -
J: TRBJ2-5
V: TRBV5-6
CDR3: CASSSPRGRGRYQETQYF
DNA: TGTGCCAGCAGCTCTCCCAGGGGGCGCGGCCGGTACCAAGAGACCCAGTACTTC

D: -
size: -
J: TRBJ1-1
V: TRBV6-4
CDR3: CASSVMLNTEAFF
DNA: TGTGCCAGCAGTGTGATGCTGAACACTGAAGCTTTCTTT

D: TRBD1
size: -
J: TRBJ1-5
V: TRBV19
CDR3: CASSIEGTGIKQPQHF
DNA: TGTGCCAGTAGTATAGAAGGGACAGGGATAAAACAGCCCCAGCATTTT

D: -
size: -
J: TRBJ1-2
V: TRBV6-5
CDR3: CASSYSPESPNGYTF
DNA: TGTGCCAGCAGTTACTCCCCGGAGAGTCCCAATGGCTACACCTTC

D: TRBD1
size: -
J: TRBJ1-2
V: TRBV27
CDR3: CASSRLQGAGYTF
DNA: TGTGCCAGCAGTCGACTGCAGGGGGCCGGCTACACCTTC

D: -
size: -
J: TRBJ1-6
V: TRBV6-5
CDR3: CASSYSTGPNSPLHF
DNA: TGTGCCAGCAGTTACTCGACGGGACCTAATTCACCCCTCCACTTT

D: TRBD2
size: -
J: TRBJ2-7
V: TRBV5-4
CDR3: CASSLRGDTLSYEQYF
DNA: TGTGCCAGCAGCCTGCGGGGGGACACCCTCTCCTACGAGCAGTACTTC

D: -
size: -
J: TRBJ2-7
V: TRBV7-2
CDR3: CASSSHPYEQYF
DNA: TGTGCCAGCAGCTCACATCCCTACGAGCAGTACTTC

D: -
size: once
J: TRBJ2-7
V: TRBV4-1
CDR3: CASLGKDSYEQYF
DNA: TGCGCCAGCCTGGGGAAGGACTCCTACGAGCAGTACTTC

D: TRBD1
size: -
J: TRBJ2-1
V: TRBV19
CDR3: CASRGQGVNEQFF
DNA: TGTGCCAGTAGAGGACAGGGAGTCAATGAGCAGTTCTTC

D: TRBD2
size: -
J: TRBJ2-3
V: TRBV7-9
CDR3: CASSLGVAGVSGGTDTQYF
DNA: TGTGCCAGCAGCTTAGGGGTAGCGGGAGTGAGTGGAGGAACAGATACGCAGTATTTT

D: -
size: -
J: TRBJ1-5
V: TRBV13
CDR3: CASSSGNQPQHF
DNA: TGTGCCAGCAGCTCAGGAAATCAGCCCCAGCATTTT

D: -
size: -
J: TRBJ2-1
V: TRBV5-6
CDR3: CASSLINNEQFF
DNA: TGTGCCAGCAGCTTAATCAACAATGAGCAGTTCTTC

D: -
size: once
J: TRBJ1-5
V: TRBV6-5
CDR3: CASRPGSNQPQHF
DNA: TGTGCCAGCAGGCCAGGGAGTAATCAGCCCCAGCATTTT

D: -
size: -
J: TRBJ2-1
V: TRBV5-4
CDR3: CASSLLRSLSEQFF
DNA: TGTGCCAGCAGCTTACTCCGATCTTTAAGTGAGCAGTTCTTC

D: -
size: -
J: TRBJ1-1
V: TRBV4-3
CDR3: CASSQVGLNTEAFF
DNA: TGCGCCAGCAGCCAAGTCGGGCTTAACACTGAAGCTTTCTTT

D: -
size: -
J: TRBJ2-7
V: TRBV18
CDR3: CASSPLTGDTYEQYF
DNA: TGTGCCAGCTCACCATTGACAGGCGATACCTACGAGCAGTACTTC

D: -
size: -
J: TRBJ1-2
V: TRBV5-4
CDR3: CASSLDRNYGYTF
DNA: TGTGCCAGCAGCTTGGACAGGAACTATGGCTACACCTTC

D: -
size: -
J: TRBJ2-2
V: TRBV11-3
CDR3: CASSPVGGQSGELFF
DNA: TGTGCCAGCAGCCCAGTGGGGGGGCAGTCCGGGGAGCTGTTTTTT

D: -
size: -
J: TRBJ1-6
V: TRBV7-3
CDR3: CASSLMQENSPLHF
DNA: TGTGCCAGCAGCTTAATGCAGGAAAATTCACCCCTCCACTTT

D: -
size: once
J: TRBJ1-5
V: TRBV7-2
CDR3: CASSSHYTGMQGNQPQHF
DNA: TGTGCCAGCAGCTCCCATTACACAGGGATGCAGGGCAATCAGCCCCAGCATTTT

D: TRBD1
size: -
J: TRBJ2-3
V: TRBV5-6
CDR3: CASSLVTGLPDTQYF
DNA: TGTGCCAGCAGCTTGGTGACAGGGTTACCAGATACGCAGTATTTT

D: -
size: -
J: TRBJ2-3
V: TRBV4-1
CDR3: CASSQAFGPQRADTQYF
DNA: TGCGCCAGCAGCCAAGCCTTTGGGCCCCAGCGCGCAGATACGCAGTATTTT

D: TRBD2
size: -
J: TRBJ2-1
V: TRBV12-5
CDR3: CASGPGLAGVNEQFF
DNA: TGTGCTAGTGGCCCGGGACTAGCGGGAGTAAATGAGCAGTTCTTC

D: TRBD1
size: -
J: TRBJ1-1
V: TRBV5-4
CDR3: CASSLDRQGEGAFF
DNA: TGTGCCAGCAGCCTGGATAGACAGGGGGAAGGAGCTTTCTTT

D: -
size: -
J: TRBJ2-1
V: TRBV9
CDR3: CASSVGVSGADEQFF
DNA: TGTGCCAGCAGCGTAGGGGTATCGGGCGCGGATGAGCAGTTCTTC

D: TRBD1
size: -
J: TRBJ2-1
V: TRBV27
CDR3: CASSPTGDWVSNEQFF
DNA: TGTGCCAGCAGTCCAACAGGGGATTGGGTTAGTAATGAGCAGTTCTTC

D: -
size: -
J: TRBJ1-1
V: TRBV6-5
CDR3: CASTADILTEAFF
DNA: TGTGCCAGCACTGCAGACATTCTCACTGAAGCTTTCTTT

D: -
size: -
J: TRBJ1-1
V: TRBV19
CDR3: CASSTWTRSGMNTEAFF
DNA: TGTGCCAGTAGTACCTGGACACGCAGCGGTATGAACACTGAAGCTTTCTTT

D: -
size: -
J: TRBJ2-3
V: TRBV19
CDR3: CASSESGTDTQYF
DNA: TGTGCCAGTAGCGAGTCAGGCACAGATACGCAGTATTTT

D: -
size: -
J: TRBJ1-2
V: TRBV19
CDR3: CASSIEGAGDYGYTF
DNA: TGTGCCAGTAGTATAGAAGGGGCAGGGGACTATGGCTACACCTTC

D: TRBD2
size: -
J: TRBJ2-2
V: TRBV4-3
CDR3: CASSQGAGDPPGELFF
DNA: TGCGCCAGCAGCCAAGGGGCGGGGGACCCCCCCGGGGAGCTGTTTTTT

D: TRBD1
size: once
J: TRBJ1-5
V: TRBV19
CDR3: CASSIIQGARNQPQHF
DNA: TGTGCCAGTAGTATTATTCAGGGGGCAAGGAATCAGCCCCAGCATTTT

D: TRBD1
size: once
J: TRBJ2-3
V: TRBV6-4
CDR3: CASSDGQGADTQYF
DNA: TGTGCCAGCAGTGACGGACAGGGTGCAGATACGCAGTATTTT